This T cell receptor beta chain was recorded in a study of beta chain features in type 1 diabetes. Study at large: Age, gender and cell yields were similar between patients and healthy donors. The samples had 107,917,701 sorted cells examined in all.

Heparinised blood was drawn once per donor, averaging around 110 mL. Concerning this clone: One base separates it from a far larger clone, so it is likely a read error. Different DNA sequences within this sample yield the same CDR3.

Expressed TCRB transcripts got sequenced, as all isolated RNA was reverse transcribed. Repertoires were generated with immunoSEQ multiplex PCR, while TCRdb's copy carries only in-frame clones and drops some. This table has about 340,000 clones, 6.5% to 10% appearing once. The germline gives CDR1 SGHTA, CDR2 FQGNSA. The CDR3 sequence is 13 residues long. The V and J ends lost 5 bases and 3 bases, in that order; junction bases with no gene match: 3. Sequences were obtained from central memory CD4+ T cells from blood. The genes are TRBV7-2 and TRBJ2-5, with 7 nucleotides matching TRBD1. The TCR comes from a woman between 18 and 30 years old in good health. In nucleotides, the CDR3 is TGTGCCAGCAGCCGAGACAGGGAAGAGACCCAGTACTTC. Translated: CASSRDREETQYF.